Listed below are T cell receptor beta chains from one sample, sequenced in a study of CD8 T cells in ankylosing spondylitis. One entry per CDR3 protein results from TCRdb running MiXCR on the 5' RACE reads. The profile covers roughly 60,000 distinct CDR3 sequences, with about 6% appearing a single time and approximately 5% taken by the ten largest. Material: synovial fluid, either unsorted or a sorted T cell fraction (not recorded which). The receptors originated from a male donor with ankylosing spondylitis. The CDR3 runs from the conserved cysteine through the conserved F or W. The D gene is left open where the match is weak. Size tells how often a clone was seen (once, few, many) or the class of an expanded clone, and some rows leave it out.

len	d_gene	v_gene	abundance	j_gene	CDR3aa	CDR3nt
13	TRBD2	TRBV7-2	many	TRBJ2-3	CATQAGVADTQYF	TGTGCCACCCAAGCGGGAGTCGCAGATACGCAGTATTTT
13	NA	TRBV20-1	NA	TRBJ1-1	CSALPVLSAEAFF	TGCAGTGCACTCCCGGTCCTTTCCGCTGAAGCTTTCTTT
13	NA	TRBV12-5	NA	TRBJ2-5	CASGVDRVETQYF	TGTGCTAGTGGTGTGGACCGCGTAGAGACCCAGTACTTC
14	TRBD1	TRBV2	NA	TRBJ2-5	CASSFGTGRETQYF	TGTGCCAGCAGTTTCGGGACAGGGAGAGAGACCCAGTACTTC
15	NA	TRBV20-1	many	TRBJ1-5	CSARDIAGDGQPQHF	TGCAGTGCTAGAGATATTGCAGGGGACGGTCAGCCCCAGCATTTT
16	TRBD2	TRBV4-1	NA	TRBJ2-7	CASSQGLAGVRSEQYF	TGCGCCAGCAGCCAAGGACTAGCGGGAGTGCGTAGCGAGCAGTACTTC
18	TRBD2	TRBV6-5	NA	TRBJ2-7	CASSYSMVLAEGLYEQYF	TGTGCCAGCAGTTACTCGATGGTTCTAGCGGAGGGACTATACGAGCAGTACTTC
17	TRBD2	TRBV6-1	NA	TRBJ2-7	CASSAGRGLAGGYEQYF	TGTGCCAGCAGTGCCGGTCGGGGACTAGCGGGAGGCTACGAGCAGTACTTC
16	NA	TRBV4-1	many	TRBJ2-5	CASSQFNLAGQETQYF	TGCGCCAGCAGCCAGTTTAACCTCGCGGGACAGGAGACCCAGTACTTC
12	NA	TRBV30	many	TRBJ2-1	CAWSGQINEQFF	TGTGCCTGGAGTGGACAGATCAATGAGCAGTTCTTC
14	TRBD1	TRBV7-2	many	TRBJ1-2	CASSAGQGVLGYTF	TGTGCCAGCAGCGCAGGACAGGGAGTTCTTGGCTACACCTTC
15	NA	TRBV7-9	medium-sized	TRBJ2-1	CASSLSQGAYNEQFF	TGTGCCAGCAGCTTATCCCAGGGTGCCTACAATGAGCAGTTCTTC
16	TRBD1	TRBV20-1	many	TRBJ1-5	CSAPSGQGRSNQPQHF	TGCAGTGCCCCGTCGGGACAGGGACGTAGCAATCAGCCCCAGCATTTT
15	TRBD1	TRBV7-9	NA	TRBJ2-7	CASSLEGGASGEQYF	TGTGCCAGCAGCTTAGAAGGGGGCGCGTCTGGCGAGCAGTACTTC
15	NA	TRBV28	NA	TRBJ2-5	CASSLEGLGRETQYF	TGTGCCAGCAGTTTGGAGGGTTTGGGTCGGGAGACCCAGTACTTC
15	TRBD2	TRBV5-1	few	TRBJ2-3	CASGYVAGDIYTQYF	TGCGCCAGCGGATACGTAGCGGGAGATATATATACGCAGTATTTT
14	NA	TRBV7-9	few	TRBJ1-1	CASSLGQMNTEAFF	TGTGCCAGCAGCTTAGGACAGATGAACACTGAAGCTTTCTTT
16	NA	TRBV18	few	TRBJ1-5	CASSPGGGFGNQPQHF	TGTGCCAGCTCACCAGGGGGAGGGTTTGGCAATCAGCCCCAGCATTTT
16	NA	TRBV7-9	many	TRBJ2-5	CASSLARGVTQETQYF	TGTGCCAGCAGCTTAGCGCGTGGTGTAACCCAAGAGACCCAGTACTTC
14	NA	TRBV19	few	TRBJ2-7	CASSSWDTSYEQYF	TGTGCCAGTAGTTCCTGGGACACCTCCTACGAGCAGTACTTC
16	NA	TRBV7-9	many	TRBJ1-1	CASSPTRQGRDTEAFF	TGTGCCAGCAGCCCAACGCGTCAGGGGCGGGACACTGAAGCTTTCTTT
16	NA	TRBV20-1	many	TRBJ2-4	CSARDQTAPAKNIQYF	TGCAGTGCTAGAGACCAGACAGCCCCAGCCAAAAACATTCAGTACTTC
12	NA	TRBV28	NA	TRBJ2-3	CASSSERDTQYF	TGTGCCAGCAGTTCCGAAAGAGATACGCAGTATTTT
13	NA	TRBV2	many	TRBJ2-1	CASGADRVNEQFF	TGTGCCAGCGGGGCCGATCGAGTTAATGAGCAGTTCTTC
11	NA	TRBV29-1	many	TRBJ2-7	CSAGFGWEQYF	TGCAGCGCTGGATTTGGGTGGGAGCAGTACTTC
14	TRBD2	TRBV20-1	many	TRBJ2-1	CSANSGRGYNEQFF	TGCAGTGCTAATAGCGGGAGAGGGTACAATGAGCAGTTCTTC
13	NA	TRBV7-2	many	TRBJ1-4	CASSFRGSEKLFF	TGTGCCAGCAGCTTCAGGGGTTCCGAAAAACTGTTTTTT
14	NA	TRBV29-1	many	TRBJ2-7	CSVIRDKVTYEQYF	TGCAGCGTGATCCGGGACAAAGTTACCTACGAGCAGTACTTC
14	NA	TRBV6-1	few	TRBJ2-6	CASSTGLGANVLIF	TGTGCCAGCAGTACAGGGCTTGGGGCCAACGTCCTGATTTTC
14	NA	TRBV4-1	many	TRBJ2-1	CASSQDQVFNEQFF	TGCGCCAGCAGCCAAGATCAAGTGTTCAATGAGCAGTTCTTC
12	NA	TRBV2	many	TRBJ1-2	CASRVGGLGYTF	TGTGCCAGTAGGGTTGGGGGGCTTGGCTACACCTTC
14	NA	TRBV10-3	many	TRBJ2-2	CAISEASDTGELFF	TGTGCCATCAGTGAGGCAAGTGACACCGGGGAGCTGTTTTTT
14	NA	TRBV20-1	many	TRBJ2-1	CSARGGSSYNEQFF	TGCAGTGCTAGGGGCGGAAGCTCCTACAATGAGCAGTTCTTC
15	NA	TRBV12-3/TRBV12-4	many	TRBJ2-1	CASSLAFSSYNEQFF	TGTGCCAGCAGTTTGGCGTTTAGCTCCTACAATGAGCAGTTCTTC